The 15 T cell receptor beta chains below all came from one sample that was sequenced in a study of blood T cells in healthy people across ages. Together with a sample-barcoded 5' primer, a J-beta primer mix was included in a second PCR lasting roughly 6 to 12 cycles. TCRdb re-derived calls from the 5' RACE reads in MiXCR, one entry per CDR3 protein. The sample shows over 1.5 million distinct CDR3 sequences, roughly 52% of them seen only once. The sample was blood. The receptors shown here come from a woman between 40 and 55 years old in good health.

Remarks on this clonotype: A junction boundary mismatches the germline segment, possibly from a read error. The CDR3 spells CASSKTPGQGSCEQYF. As DNA, the CDR3 is TGTGCCAGCAGCAAGACTCCAGGACAGGGCTCCTGCGAGCAGTACTTC. V and J are TRBV7-2 and TRBJ2-4; TRBD1 agrees at 8 bases. TRBJ2-7 matches the DNA end more closely, so the J call is doubtful. CDR3 length: 16 residues. Germline CDR1 and CDR2: SGHTA and FQGNSA.

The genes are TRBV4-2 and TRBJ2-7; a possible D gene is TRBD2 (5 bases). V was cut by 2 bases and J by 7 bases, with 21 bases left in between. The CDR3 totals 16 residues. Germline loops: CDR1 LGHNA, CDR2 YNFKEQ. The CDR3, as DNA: TGTGCCAGCAGCCAACCTTCGGGGATATCCTACAATGAGCAGTACTTC. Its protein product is CASSQPSGISYNEQYF.

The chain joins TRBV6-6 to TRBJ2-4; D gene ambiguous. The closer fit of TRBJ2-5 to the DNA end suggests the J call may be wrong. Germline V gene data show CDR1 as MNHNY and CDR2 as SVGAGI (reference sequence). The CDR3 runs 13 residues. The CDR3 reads CASRRQHQETQYF. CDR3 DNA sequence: TGTGCCTCAAGGCGGCAGCACCAAGAGACCCAGTACTTC.

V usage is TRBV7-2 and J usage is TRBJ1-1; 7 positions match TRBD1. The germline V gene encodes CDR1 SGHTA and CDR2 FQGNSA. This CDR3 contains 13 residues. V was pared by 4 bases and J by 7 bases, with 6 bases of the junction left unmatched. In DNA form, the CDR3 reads TGTGCCAGCAGCTATGGACAGGCTATTGAAGCTTTCTTT. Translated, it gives CASSYGQAIEAFF.

The DNA for the CDR3 is TGTGCCAGCAGTTACTCGACCAGGGACCTCGAGCAGTTCTTC. Amino acids: CASSYSTRDLEQFF. The chain uses TRBV6-2 or TRBV6-3 and TRBJ2-1; D is possibly TRBD1 or TRBD2 (5 bases each). V was trimmed by 0 bases and J by 10 bases, leaving 13 bases between them. Germline V gives CDR1 MNHEY, CDR2 SVGEGT. The CDR3 is 14 residues long.

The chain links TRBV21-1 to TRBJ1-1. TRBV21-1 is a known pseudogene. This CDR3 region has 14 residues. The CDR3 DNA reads TGTGCCAGCAGCAAAGCGCAAGACGGGGCTGAAGCTTTCTTT. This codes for CASSKAQDGAEAFF.

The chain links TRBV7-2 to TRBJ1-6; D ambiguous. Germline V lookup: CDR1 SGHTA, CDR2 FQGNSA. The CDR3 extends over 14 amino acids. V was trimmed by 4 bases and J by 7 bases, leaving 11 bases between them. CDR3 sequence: CASSSGGWNSPLHF. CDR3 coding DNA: TGTGCCAGCAGCTCCGGAGGATGGAATTCACCCCTCCACTTT.

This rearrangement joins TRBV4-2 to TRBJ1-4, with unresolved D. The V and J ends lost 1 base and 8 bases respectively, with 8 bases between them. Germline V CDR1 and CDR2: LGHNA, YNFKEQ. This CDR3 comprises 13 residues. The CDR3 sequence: CASSQGATEKLFF. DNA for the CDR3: TGTGCCAGCAGCCAAGGGGCGACAGAAAAACTGTTTTTT.

DNA of the CDR3: TGTGCCGTCCGTGGGGGTTACAATGAGCAGTTCTTC. Translation gives CAVRGGYNEQFF. The chain links TRBV7-2 to TRBJ2-1; D assignment may be TRBD1 or TRBD2 (5 bases each). The CDR3 consists of 12 residues. CDR1 is SGHTA and CDR2 is FQGNSA in the germline V gene. Trimming cost V 11 bases and J 4 bases, with 12 bases left between them.

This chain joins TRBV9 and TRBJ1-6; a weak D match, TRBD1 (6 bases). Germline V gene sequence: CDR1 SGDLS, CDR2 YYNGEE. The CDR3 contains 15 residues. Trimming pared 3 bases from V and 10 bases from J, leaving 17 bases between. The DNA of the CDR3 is TGTGCCAGCAGCGCCCCCGGGACAAGAGACTCACCCCTCCACTTT. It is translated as CASSAPGTRDSPLHF.

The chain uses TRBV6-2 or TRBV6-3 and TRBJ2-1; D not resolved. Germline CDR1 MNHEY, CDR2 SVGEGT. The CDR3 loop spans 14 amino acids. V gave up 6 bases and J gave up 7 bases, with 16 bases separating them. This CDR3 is CASRVIFAGNEQFF. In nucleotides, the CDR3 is TGTGCCAGCAGGGTGATTTTCGCCGGAAATGAGCAGTTCTTC.

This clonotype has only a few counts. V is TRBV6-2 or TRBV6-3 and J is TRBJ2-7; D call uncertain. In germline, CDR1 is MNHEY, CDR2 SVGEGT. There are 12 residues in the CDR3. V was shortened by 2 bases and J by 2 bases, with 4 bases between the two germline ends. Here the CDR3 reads CASSYPTYEQYF. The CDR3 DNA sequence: TGTGCCAGCAGTTACCCCACCTACGAGCAGTACTTC.

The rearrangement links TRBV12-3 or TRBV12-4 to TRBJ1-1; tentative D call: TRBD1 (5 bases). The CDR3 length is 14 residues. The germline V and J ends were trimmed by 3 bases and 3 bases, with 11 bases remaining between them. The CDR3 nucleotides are TGTGCCAGCAGTTTGTCGAGAGGGGACACTGAAGCTTTCTTT. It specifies CASSLSRGDTEAFF.

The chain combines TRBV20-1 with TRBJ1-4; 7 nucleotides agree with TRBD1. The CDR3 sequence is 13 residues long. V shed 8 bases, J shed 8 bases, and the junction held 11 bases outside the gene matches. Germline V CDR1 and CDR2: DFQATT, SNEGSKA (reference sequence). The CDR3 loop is CSTPRQGSEKLFF. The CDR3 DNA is TGCAGTACCCCAAGACAGGGAAGCGAAAAACTGTTTTTT.

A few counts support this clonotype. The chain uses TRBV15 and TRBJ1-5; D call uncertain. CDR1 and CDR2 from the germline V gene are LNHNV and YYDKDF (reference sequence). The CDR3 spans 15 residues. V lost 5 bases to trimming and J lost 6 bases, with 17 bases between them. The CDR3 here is CATSSRKGRGQPQHF. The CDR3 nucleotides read TGTGCCACCAGCTCGCGAAAAGGGAGAGGTCAGCCCCAGCATTTT.